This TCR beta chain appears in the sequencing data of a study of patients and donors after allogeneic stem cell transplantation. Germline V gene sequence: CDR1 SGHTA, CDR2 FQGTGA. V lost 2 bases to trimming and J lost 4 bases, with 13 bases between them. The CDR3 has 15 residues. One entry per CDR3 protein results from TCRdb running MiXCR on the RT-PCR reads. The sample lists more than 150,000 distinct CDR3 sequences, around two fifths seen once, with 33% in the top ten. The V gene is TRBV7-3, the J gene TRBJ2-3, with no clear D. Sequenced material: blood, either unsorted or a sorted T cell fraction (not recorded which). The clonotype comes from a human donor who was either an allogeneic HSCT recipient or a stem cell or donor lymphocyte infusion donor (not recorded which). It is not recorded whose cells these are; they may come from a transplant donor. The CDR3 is CASSLWGNMADTQYF. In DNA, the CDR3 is TGTGCCAGCAGCTTATGGGGAAATATGGCAGATACGCAGTATTTT. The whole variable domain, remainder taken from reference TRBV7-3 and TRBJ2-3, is GAGVSQTPSNKVTEKGKYVELRCDPISGHTALYWYRQSLGQGPEFLIYFQGTGAADDSGLPNDRFFAVRPEGSVSTLKIQRTERGDSAVYLCASSLWGNMADTQYFGPGTRLTVL.